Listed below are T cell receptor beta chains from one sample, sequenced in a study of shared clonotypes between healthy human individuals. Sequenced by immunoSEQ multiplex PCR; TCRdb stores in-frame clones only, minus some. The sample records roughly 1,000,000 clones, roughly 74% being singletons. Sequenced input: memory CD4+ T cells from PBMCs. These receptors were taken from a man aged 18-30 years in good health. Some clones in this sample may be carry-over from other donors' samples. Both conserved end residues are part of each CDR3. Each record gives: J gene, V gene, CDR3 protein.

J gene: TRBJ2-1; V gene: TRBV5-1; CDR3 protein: CASDLASGKYNEQFF
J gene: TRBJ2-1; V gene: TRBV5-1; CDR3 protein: CASSLGQDPYNEQFF
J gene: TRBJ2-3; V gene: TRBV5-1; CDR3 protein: CASSLGKPPSSTDTQYF
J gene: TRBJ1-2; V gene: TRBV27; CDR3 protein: CASSPYSGVGYTF
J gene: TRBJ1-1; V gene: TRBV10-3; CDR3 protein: CAIRKTEYAEAFF
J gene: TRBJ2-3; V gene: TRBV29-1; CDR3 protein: CSVTTNGRGTDTQYF
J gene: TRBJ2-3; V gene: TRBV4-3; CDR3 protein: CASSQSVRASDTQYF
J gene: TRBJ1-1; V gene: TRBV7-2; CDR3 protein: CASSLRANTEAFF
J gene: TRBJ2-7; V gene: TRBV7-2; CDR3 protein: CASSFEGHRGLGEQYF
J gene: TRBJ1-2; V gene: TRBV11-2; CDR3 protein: CASSPLQPTRDSAFTF
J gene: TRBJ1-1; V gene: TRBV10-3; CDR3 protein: CAIRGVRTGITEAFF
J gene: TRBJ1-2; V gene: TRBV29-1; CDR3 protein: CSVDSGATNYGYTF
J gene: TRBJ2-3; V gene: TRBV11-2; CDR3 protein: CASSLSYVRASTDTQYF
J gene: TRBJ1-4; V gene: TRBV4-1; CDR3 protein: CATRTNSLTNEKLFF
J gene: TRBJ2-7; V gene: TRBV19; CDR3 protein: CASPNRDRDDEQYF
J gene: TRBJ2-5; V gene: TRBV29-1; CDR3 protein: CSVDVAGGLSGTQYF
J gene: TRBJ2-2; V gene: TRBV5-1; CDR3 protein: CASSTQPGTATGELFF
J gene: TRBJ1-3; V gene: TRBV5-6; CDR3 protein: CASSLWPSNSGNTIYF
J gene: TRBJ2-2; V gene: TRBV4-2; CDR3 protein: CASSQNKYTGELFF
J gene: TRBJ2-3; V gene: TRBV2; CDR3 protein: CASEGGSNTDTQYF
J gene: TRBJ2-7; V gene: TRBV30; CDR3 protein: CAWSAPDRGIYEQYF
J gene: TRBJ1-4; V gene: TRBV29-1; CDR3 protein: CSVRRTGGDEKLFF
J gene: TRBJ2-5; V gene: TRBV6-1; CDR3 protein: CASSVWRETQYF
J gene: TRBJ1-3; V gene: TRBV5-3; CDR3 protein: CARSLRRGITGNTIYF
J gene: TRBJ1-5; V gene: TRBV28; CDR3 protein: CASSEAHQPQHF
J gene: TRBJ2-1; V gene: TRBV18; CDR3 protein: CASSPIAGGEQAYNEQFF
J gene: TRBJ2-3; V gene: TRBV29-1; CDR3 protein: CSTEAVQHTDTQYF
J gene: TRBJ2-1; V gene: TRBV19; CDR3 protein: CASNVGLAGSNEQFF
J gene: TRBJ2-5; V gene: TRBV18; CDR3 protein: CASSRGQGETQYF
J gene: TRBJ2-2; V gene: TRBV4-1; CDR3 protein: CASSQEGLAGNTGELFF
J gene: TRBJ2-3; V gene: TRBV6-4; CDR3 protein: CASSERGTGGSDTQYF
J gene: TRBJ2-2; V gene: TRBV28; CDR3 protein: CASMMSQTGELFF
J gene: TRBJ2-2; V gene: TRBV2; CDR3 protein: CASSSEGAIVGELFF
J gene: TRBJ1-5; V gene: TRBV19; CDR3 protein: CASTIPGTGKGQPQHF
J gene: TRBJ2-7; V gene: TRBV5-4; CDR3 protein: CASSLIAGGRYEQYF
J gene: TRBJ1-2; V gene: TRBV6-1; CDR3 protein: CASRGGTAYGYTF
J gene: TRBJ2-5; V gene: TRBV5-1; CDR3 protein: CASSFTSPGRGETQYF
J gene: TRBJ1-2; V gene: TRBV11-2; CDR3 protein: CASTPGTGGSLVYGYTF
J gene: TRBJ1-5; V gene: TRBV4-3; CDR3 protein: CASSQEPNQPQHF
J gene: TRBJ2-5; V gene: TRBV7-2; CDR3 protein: CASSLETAGETQYF
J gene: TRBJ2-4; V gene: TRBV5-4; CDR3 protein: CASSKSGQGQNIQYF
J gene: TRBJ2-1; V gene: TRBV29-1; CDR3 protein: CSGRRYNEQFF
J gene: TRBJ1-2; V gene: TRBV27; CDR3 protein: CASRPRHADHYGYTF
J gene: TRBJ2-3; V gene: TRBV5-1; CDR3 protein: CASSSGLPPDTQYF
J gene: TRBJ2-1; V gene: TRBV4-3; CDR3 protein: CASSRLADWSYNEQFF
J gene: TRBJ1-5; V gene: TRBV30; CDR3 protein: CAWARGANQPQHF
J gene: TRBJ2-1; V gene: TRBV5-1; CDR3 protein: CASSLAGDSAYNEQFF
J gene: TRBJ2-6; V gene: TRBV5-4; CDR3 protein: CASSPRQGSTSGANVLTF
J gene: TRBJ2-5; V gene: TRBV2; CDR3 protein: CASRRVQETQYF
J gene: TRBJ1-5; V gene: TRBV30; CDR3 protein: CAWAGTGGGQPQHF
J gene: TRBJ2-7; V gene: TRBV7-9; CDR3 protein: CASSLALGPRREQYF
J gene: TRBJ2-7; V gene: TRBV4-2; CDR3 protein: CASSQSTGTGAYEQYF
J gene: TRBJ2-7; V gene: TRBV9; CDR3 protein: CASSPGGGWYEQYF